This T cell receptor (beta chain) was obtained from a study of patients with pleural tuberculosis (TCRdb year 2014). TCRdb shows the sequencer as Illumina Genome Analyzer IIx. Clones were called with MiXCR by TCRdb after fastp trimmed the public reads at Q25, and only in-frame beta chains were retained. Identical CDR3 proteins give one entry, which carries the most common genes and DNA. Here the sample has tens of thousands of distinct CDR3 sequences; around 6.7% occur a single time. The biggest ten clones account for about a sixth of the sample. V ends up 4 bases short and J 2 bases short, with an unmatched junction base count of 1. Looking up the germline V gene yields CDR1 SNHLY and CDR2 FYNNEI. Reading from cysteine to phenylalanine, the CDR3 counts 13 amino acids. Solely the CDR3 DNA is kept, with 39 bases framed from the first base. This clonotype was counted a few times. Its recognized antigen is unknown. Base quality data are lacking; no much larger clone is found one base away.

This clonotype was obtained from a human donor with pleural tuberculosis. The rearranged chain carries TRBV2 and TRBJ2-5; TRBD1 agrees with 7 junctional bases. The DNA sequence is given as TGTGCCAGCAGTGGACAGGGACAAGAGACCCAGTACTTC. This is translated as CASSGQGQETQYF.